This T cell receptor beta chain was profiled in a study of blood T cell repertoires in COVID-19. Study information: PBMCs, B-cell-depleted T cells, or T cells were the source of the cDNA or gDNA that made up the material.

The CDR3 spans 13 residues. Germline V lookup: CDR1 LNHDA, CDR2 SQIVND (reference sequence). V gave up 3 bases and J gave up 7 bases, with 12 bases separating them. Original data processing: Quantification of nucleated cells was approximated via reference gene primer amplification. Using immunoSEQ multiplex PCR, the repertoire was profiled, and TCRdb retains in-frame clones only, with some absent. V and J calls and clone size are copied from that table; D and trimming were computed from the DNA. The table records about 120,000 clones, roughly 89% of them present only once. J is TRBJ1-1 and V is TRBV19; D may be TRBD1 (6 bases). The sample consisted of peripheral blood. The sequence derives from a human donor with acute or convalescent COVID-19. The donor label of this sample is uncertain. Written as DNA, the CDR3 is TGTGCCAGTAGTATTGACAGGTCCAGTGAAGCTTTCTTT. Its protein is CASSIDRSSEAFF.